This paragraph covers one TCR beta chain sequence. The method was immunoSEQ multiplex PCR; TCRdb's version includes in-frame clones alone and lacks a portion of them. The sample comprises roughly 500,000 clones, more than 65% of which are singletons, and 12% rests with the top ten. Donors were healthy HIV-negative adults without recently reported acute infections or vaccinations. From germline, CDR1 is GTSNPN and CDR2 SVGIG (reference sequence). CDR3 length: 13 residues. V was clipped by 2 bases and J by 9 bases, with 16 bases between them. This entry belongs to a study of shared clonotypes between healthy human individuals. The wider study: Researchers drew samples from two women and a few men aged 18 to 49.

The chain recombines TRBV30 with TRBJ1-1; no definite D call. This sequence was found in a woman aged 40-49 years in good health. Some clones in this sample may be carry-over from other donors' samples. Sequences were obtained from PBMCs. CDR3 region: CAWSSMLRGKAFF. CDR3 coding DNA: TGTGCCTGGAGTAGCATGTTGCGAGGGAAAGCTTTCTTT.